What follows describes a single TCR beta chain. This could be a read error, since a much larger clone is one nucleotide away. This record comes from a study of tumor-infiltrating lymphocytes in glioblastoma multiforme. Germline CDR1 is MDHEN and CDR2 is SYDVKM. The CDR3 extends over 12 amino acids. Trimming pared 6 bases from V and 3 bases from J, leaving 5 bases between. TCR beta libraries were built from RNA through three nested multiplex PCR rounds using modified ARM-PCR. These TCRB libraries lack any described unique molecular identifiers. Each CDR3 protein is one row after TCRdb ran MiXCR on the multiplex PCR reads. The table has tens of thousands of distinct CDR3 sequences, 60% to 75% seen once; the top ten hold 33%.

The TCR comes from a male donor with glioblastoma. The chain carries TRBV28 and TRBJ1-4; possibly TRBD1 for D (5 bases). The material sequenced was brain tumor tissue. CDR3 loop: CASRGPNEKLFF. DNA for the CDR3: TGTGCCAGCAGGGGACCTAATGAAAAACTGTTTTTT. Drawing the rest from reference TRBV28 and TRBJ1-4, the complete variable domain is DVKVTQSSRYLVKRTGEKVFLECVQDMDHENMFWYRQDPGLGLRLIYFSYDVKMKEKGDIPEGYSVSREKKERFSLILESASTNQTSMYLCASRGPNEKLFFGSGTQLSVL.